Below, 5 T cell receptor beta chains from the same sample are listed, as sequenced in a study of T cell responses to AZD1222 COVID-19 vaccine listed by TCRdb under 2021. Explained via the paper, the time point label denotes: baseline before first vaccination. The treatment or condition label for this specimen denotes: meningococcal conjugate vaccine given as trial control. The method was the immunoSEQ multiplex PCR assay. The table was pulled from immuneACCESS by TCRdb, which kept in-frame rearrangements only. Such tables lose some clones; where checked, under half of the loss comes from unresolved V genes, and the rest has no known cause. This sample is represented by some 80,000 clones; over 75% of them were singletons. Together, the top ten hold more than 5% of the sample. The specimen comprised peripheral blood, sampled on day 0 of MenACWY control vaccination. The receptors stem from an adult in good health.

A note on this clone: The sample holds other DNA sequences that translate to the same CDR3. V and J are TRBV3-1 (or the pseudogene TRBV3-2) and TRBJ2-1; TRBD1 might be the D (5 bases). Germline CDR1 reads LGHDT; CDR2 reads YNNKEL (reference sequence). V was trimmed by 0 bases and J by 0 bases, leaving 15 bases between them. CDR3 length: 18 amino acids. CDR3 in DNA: TGTGCCAGCAGCCAAGACCCCTCGACAGTGAGCTCCTACAATGAGCAGTTCTTC. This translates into CASSQDPSTVSSYNEQFF.

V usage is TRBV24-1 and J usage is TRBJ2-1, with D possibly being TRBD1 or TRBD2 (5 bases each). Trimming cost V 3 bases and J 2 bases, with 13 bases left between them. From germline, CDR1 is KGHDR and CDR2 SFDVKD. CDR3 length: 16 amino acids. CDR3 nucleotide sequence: TGTGCCACCAGTGATGGAGAGGGGACGGCCTACAATGAGCAGTTCTTC. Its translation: CATSDGEGTAYNEQFF.

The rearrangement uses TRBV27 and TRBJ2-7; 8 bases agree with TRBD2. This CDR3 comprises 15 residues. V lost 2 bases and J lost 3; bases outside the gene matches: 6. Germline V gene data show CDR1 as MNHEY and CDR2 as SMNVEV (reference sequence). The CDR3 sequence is CASSLRRGAIYEQYF. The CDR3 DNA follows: TGTGCCAGCAGTTTAAGGCGGGGGGCGATCTACGAGCAGTACTTC.

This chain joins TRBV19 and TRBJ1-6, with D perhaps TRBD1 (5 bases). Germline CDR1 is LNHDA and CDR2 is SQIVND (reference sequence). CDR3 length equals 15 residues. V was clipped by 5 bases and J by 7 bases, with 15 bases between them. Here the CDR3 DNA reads TGTGCCAGTAGTCCCCTTTGGGGCGTGAATTCACCCCTCCACTTT. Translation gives CASSPLWGVNSPLHF.

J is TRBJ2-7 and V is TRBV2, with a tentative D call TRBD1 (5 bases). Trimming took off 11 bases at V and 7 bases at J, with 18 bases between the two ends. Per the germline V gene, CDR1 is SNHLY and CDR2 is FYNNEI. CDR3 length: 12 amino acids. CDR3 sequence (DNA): TGTGCCTCAGGGCAGGCTCGAGGTGAGCAGTACTTC. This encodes CASGQARGEQYF.